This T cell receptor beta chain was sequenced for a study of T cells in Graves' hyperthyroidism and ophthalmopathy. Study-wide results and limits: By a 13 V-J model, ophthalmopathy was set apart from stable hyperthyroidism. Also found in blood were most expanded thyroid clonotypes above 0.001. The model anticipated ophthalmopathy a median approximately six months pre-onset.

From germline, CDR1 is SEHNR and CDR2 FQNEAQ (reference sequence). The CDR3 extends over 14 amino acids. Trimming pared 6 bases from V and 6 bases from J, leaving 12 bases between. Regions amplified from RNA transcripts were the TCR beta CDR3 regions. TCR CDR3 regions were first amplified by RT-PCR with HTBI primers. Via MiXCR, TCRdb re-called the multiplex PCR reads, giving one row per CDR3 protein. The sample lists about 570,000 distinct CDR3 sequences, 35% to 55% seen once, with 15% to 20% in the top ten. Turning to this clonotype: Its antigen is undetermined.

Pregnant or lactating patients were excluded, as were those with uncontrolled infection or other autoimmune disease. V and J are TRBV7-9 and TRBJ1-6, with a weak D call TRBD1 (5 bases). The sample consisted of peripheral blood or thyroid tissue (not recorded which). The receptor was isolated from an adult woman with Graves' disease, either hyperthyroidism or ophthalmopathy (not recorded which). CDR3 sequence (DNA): TGTGCCAGCAGTCAGGCGGGGCCTAATTCACCCCTCCACTTT. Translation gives CASSQAGPNSPLHF.